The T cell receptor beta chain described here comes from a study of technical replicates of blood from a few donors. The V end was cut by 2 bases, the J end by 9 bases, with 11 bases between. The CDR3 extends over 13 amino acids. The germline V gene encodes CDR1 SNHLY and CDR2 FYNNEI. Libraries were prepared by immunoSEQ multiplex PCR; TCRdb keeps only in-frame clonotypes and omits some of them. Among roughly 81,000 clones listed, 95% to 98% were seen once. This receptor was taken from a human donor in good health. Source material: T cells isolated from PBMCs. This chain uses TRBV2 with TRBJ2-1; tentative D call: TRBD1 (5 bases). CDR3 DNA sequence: TGTGCCAGCAGTGAAAGGGGAATAGGTGAGCAGTTCTTC. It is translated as CASSERGIGEQFF.